One sample yielded the 24 T cell receptor beta chains listed below, sequenced in a study of cytomegalovirus exposure and HLA in healthy donors. A multiplex PCR was run with 60 Vbeta primers and 13 Jbeta primers. TCRdb's copy holds only in-frame clones and misses some; the assay was immunoSEQ multiplex PCR. The top ten clones hold 6.8% of a sample with 120,000 to 150,000 clones, around 80% of them seen once. Sequenced: PBMCs. The receptors were gathered from a man aged 35-49 years in good health and CMV-seropositive.

V is TRBV6-1 and J is TRBJ2-3, with 8 bases aligning to TRBD1. The CDR3 length is 14 residues. J lost 1 base, V lost 6 bases, and 3 bases had no gene match. The V gene's germline CDR1 is MNHNS and CDR2 SASEGT. The CDR3 spells CASSDRGRTDTQYF. Written as DNA, the CDR3 is TGTGCCAGCAGCGACAGGGGACGCACAGATACGCAGTATTTT.

The chain has TRBV19 and TRBJ2-7; TRBD2 matches at 12 bases. The CDR3 extends over 15 amino acids. Germline V gives CDR1 LNHDA, CDR2 SQIVND (reference sequence). The ends lost 6 bases at V and 5 bases at J; junction bases unmatched: 8. Here the CDR3 reads CASRVTSGRIHEQYF. The DNA for the CDR3 is TGTGCCAGTAGGGTAACTAGCGGGAGGATCCACGAGCAGTACTTC.

The chain combines TRBV7-2 with TRBJ2-1, with 11 bases identical to TRBD2. The CDR3 covers 14 residues. The germline gives CDR1 SGHTA, CDR2 FQGNSA. J gave up 8 bases and V 7 bases, and 7 bases lay outside the gene matches. The CDR3 nucleotides read TGTGCCAGCAACCCTAGCGGGGGGAGGCATGAGCAGTTCTTC. Amino acid sequence: CASNPSGGRHEQFF. The full variable domain, with the rest looked up from reference TRBV7-2 and TRBJ2-1, is GAGVSQSPSNKVTEKGKDVELRCDPISGHTALYWYRQSLGQGLEFLIYFQGNSAPDKSGLPSDRFSAERTGGSVSTLTIQRTQQEDSAVYLCASNPSGGRHEQFFGPGTRLTVL.

J is TRBJ2-2 and V is TRBV5-1; 8 bases agree with TRBD1. This CDR3 comprises 19 residues. The germline V gene has CDR1 SGHRS and CDR2 YFSETQ. After removal of 0 bases from V and 3 bases from J, the junction contained 13 bases not matched to a gene. As DNA, the CDR3 is TGCGCCAGCAGCTTGGCGACCCGGACAGGGCGGAAGTACACCGGGGAGCTGTTTTTT. Translating it yields CASSLATRTGRKYTGELFF.

V is TRBV7-2 and J is TRBJ2-5; 9 bases are a match to TRBD2. The CDR3 covers 17 residues. The germline V gene encodes CDR1 SGHTA and CDR2 FQGNSA. V shed 0 bases, J shed 3 bases, and the junction held 8 bases outside the gene matches. CDR3 residues: CASSLALGVAGEETQYF. The CDR3 coding sequence is TGTGCCAGCAGCTTAGCACTCGGGGTAGCGGGGGAAGAGACCCAGTACTTC.

CDR3 nucleotide sequence: TGTGCCAGCAGCTTAGGATGGGCAGGGGGCCAAGAGACCCAGTACTTC. The encoded protein is CASSLGWAGGQETQYF. The V gene is TRBV7-6, the J gene TRBJ2-5; 7 bases match TRBD1. Germline V gives CDR1 SGHVS, CDR2 FNYEAQ. The CDR3 runs to 16 residues. V gave up 1 base and J gave up 1 base; unmatched junction bases: 6.

The gene calls are TRBV11-2 and TRBJ2-7; the D gene is possibly TRBD2 (6 bases). V was trimmed by 1 base and J by 5 bases, leaving 15 bases between them. From germline, CDR1 is SGHAT and CDR2 FQNNGV. This CDR3 contains 15 residues. This chain's CDR3 is CASSLVVGGPDEQYF. Here the CDR3 DNA reads TGTGCCAGCAGCTTAGTTGTGGGGGGACCGGACGAGCAGTACTTC.

This clone was observed a few times. The J gene is TRBJ2-3, the V gene TRBV2; D remains unclear. Per germline, CDR1 SNHLY and CDR2 FYNNEI. This CDR3 is 13 amino acids long. Trimming shortened V by 1 base and J by 3 bases, and 5 bases separated the two germline ends. The CDR3 sequence: CASSEGETDTQYF. In nucleotides, the CDR3 is TGTGCCAGCAGTGAAGGAGAAACAGATACGCAGTATTTT.

In this sample, this clone turned up once. The DNA of the CDR3 is TGCGCCAGCAGCGCAACAGGGCTCTCTGGAAACACCATATATTTT. It translates to CASSATGLSGNTIYF. The rearrangement links TRBV10-2 to TRBJ1-3; tentatively, D is TRBD1 (6 bases). The CDR3 spans 15 residues. Germline CDR1 WSHSY, CDR2 SAAADI. V shed 6 bases and J shed 0 bases, with 12 bases lying between them.

This clone has only a few counts. This chain links TRBV6-1 with TRBJ1-3; maybe TRBD1 (5 bases). The V gene's germline CDR1 is MNHNS and CDR2 SASEGT. This CDR3 is 14 amino acids long. Trimming took 2 bases from V and 9 from J, leaving 14 bases between them. CDR3 coding DNA: TGTGCCAGCAGTGAAAGGGGCAGCGGGTCCACCATATATTTT. Encoded protein: CASSERGSGSTIYF.

The sample holds a few counts of this clone. The rearrangement links TRBV4-3 to TRBJ1-6; D ambiguous. The CDR3 extends over 17 amino acids. The V and J ends lost 0 bases and 0 bases respectively, with 9 bases between them. Germline V gives CDR1 LGHNA, CDR2 YSLEER. CDR3 coding DNA: TGCGCCAGCAGCCAAGAACTTCTGAGCTCCTATAATTCACCCCTCCACTTT. Its protein product is CASSQELLSSYNSPLHF.

The gene calls are TRBV6-6 and TRBJ1-2; 11 bases fit TRBD1. The V segment lost 6 bases and the J segment 6 bases; nucleotides outside the gene matches: 9. This CDR3 spans 15 amino acids. The V gene's germline CDR1 is MNHNY and CDR2 SVGAGI (reference sequence). The CDR3 nucleotides read TGTGCCAGCAGCCTTCGGACAGGGGGCATAAATGGCTACACCTTC. It specifies CASSLRTGGINGYTF.

This clone was detected a few times. Written as DNA, the CDR3 is TGTGCCAGCAGCAAACGGGACAGGGCCAATCAGCCCCAGCATTTT. Residues: CASSKRDRANQPQHF. The chain recombines TRBV6-6 with TRBJ1-5; 9 bases match TRBD1. The CDR3 spans 15 residues. With 6 bases clipped from V and 3 bases from J, the junction kept 6 bases outside the gene matches. From germline, CDR1 is MNHNY and CDR2 SVGAGI (reference sequence).

This chain connects TRBV7-2 to TRBJ2-7; the match to TRBD2 covers 8 bases. The V gene's germline CDR1 is SGHTA and CDR2 FQGNSA. The CDR3 contains 18 residues. Germline trimming cut 5 bases from V and 4 bases from J; bases unmatched to any gene: 19. In DNA, the CDR3 is TGTGCCAGCAGCCCTCACCCCAGCGGGAGTATGAACGTATACGAGCAGTACTTC. It translates to CASSPHPSGSMNVYEQYF.

This clone was counted once. The chain combines TRBV6-4 with TRBJ2-1; a possible D gene is TRBD1 (6 bases). The CDR3 covers 13 residues. V dropped 6 bases and J dropped 7 bases, with 13 bases sitting between them. The germline CDR1 and CDR2 sequences are MRHNA and SNTAGT. The DNA for the CDR3 is TGTGCCAGCAGCTCAGGGGCTGGGAATGAGCAGTTCTTC. Translating gives CASSSGAGNEQFF.

The rearrangement links TRBV10-3 to TRBJ2-7, with TRBD1 matching 7 bases. With V trimmed by 9 bases and J by 6 bases, 8 bases remained unmatched. Per the germline V gene, CDR1 is ENHRY and CDR2 is SYGVKD. The CDR3 contains 12 residues. The CDR3 sequence: CAICEGAGEQYF. As DNA, the CDR3 is TGTGCCATTTGTGAGGGGGCTGGCGAGCAGTACTTC.

This chain links TRBV7-9 with TRBJ1-1; TRBD1 matches at 10 bases. The J segment lost 7 bases and the V segment lost 5 bases, leaving 10 bases of the junction unmatched. The CDR3 covers 15 residues. Germline values: CDR1 SEHNR, CDR2 FQNEAQ (reference sequence). The CDR3 region has the DNA TGTGCCAGCAGCCCACTTGGGACAGGGGCAGTTGAAGCTTTCTTT. Amino acids: CASSPLGTGAVEAFF.

The V call is TRBV19, the J call TRBJ1-5, with TRBD1 matching over 8 bases. The junction had 10 bases not matched to a gene; V was cut back by 3 bases and J by 3 bases. The CDR3 runs 17 residues. Germline V lookup: CDR1 LNHDA, CDR2 SQIVND (reference sequence). The CDR3 DNA reads as TGTGCCAGTAGTATCCTTCCGGGACAGGCGATCAATCAGCCCCAGCATTTT. It specifies CASSILPGQAINQPQHF.

This clone appeared once. The chain employs TRBV2 and TRBJ2-5; 10 positions agree with TRBD1. CDR3 length: 14 amino acids. V lost 10 bases to trimming and J lost 4 bases; unmatched junction nucleotides: 9. From germline, CDR1 is SNHLY and CDR2 FYNNEI. The DNA of the CDR3 is TGTGCCACCGCCGGACAGGGGGATAGAGAGACCCAGTACTTC. Translation: CATAGQGDRETQYF.

This clone has a single count. The rearrangement links TRBV27 to TRBJ2-3; the match to TRBD2 covers 8 bases. Unmatched junction bases numbered 6, after V lost 2 bases and J lost 5 bases. This CDR3 is built from 15 residues. CDR1 is MNHEY, CDR2 SMNVEV, per germline (reference sequence). Here the CDR3 reads CASSLAGGWGDTQYF. The CDR3 DNA sequence: TGTGCCAGCAGTTTAGCGGGGGGCTGGGGAGATACGCAGTATTTT.

V usage is TRBV4-1 and J usage is TRBJ1-2; weak D call: TRBD1 (5 bases). V shed 0 bases and J shed 1 base, with 21 bases lying between them. The CDR3 runs 19 residues. The germline V gene encodes CDR1 MGHRA and CDR2 YSYEKL. Here the CDR3 reads CASSQEREGRVLINYGYTF. CDR3 DNA sequence: TGCGCCAGCAGCCAAGAGAGGGAGGGGAGGGTGTTGATTAACTATGGCTACACCTTC.

Points on this clone: Different DNA sequences within this sample yield the same CDR3. CDR3 sequence reads: CARSLVGGQGLQPQHF. For the CDR3, the DNA is TGTGCCAGAAGCTTGGTGGGGGGACAGGGACTCCAGCCCCAGCATTTT. The chain couples TRBV5-3 to TRBJ1-5, with 9 bases identical to TRBD1. TRBV5-3 is treated as an ORF (open reading frame) with a function not yet certain. With 0 bases clipped from V and 7 bases from J, the junction kept 8 bases outside the gene matches. The CDR3 is made up of 16 amino acids.

The chain is built from TRBV5-1 and TRBJ1-2; 8 bases fit TRBD1. The CDR3 has 14 residues. Germline assignment: CDR1 SGHRS and CDR2 YFSETQ. Trimming cost V 4 bases and J 3 bases; bases outside gene matches: 5. The CDR3 DNA is TGCGCCAGCAGCCTGGGACAGGTTTACTATGGCTACACCTTC. As protein: CASSLGQVYYGYTF.

J is TRBJ2-5 and V is TRBV4-3; 12 bases agree with TRBD2. The junction had 11 bases not matched to a gene; V was cut back by 2 bases and J by 4 bases. In germline, CDR1 is LGHNA, CDR2 YSLEER. The CDR3 is 18 residues long. Written as DNA, the CDR3 is TGCGCCAGCAGCCAAATCTTGGTGACTAGCGGGAGTGGAGAGACCCAGTACTTC. This gives the protein CASSQILVTSGSGETQYF.